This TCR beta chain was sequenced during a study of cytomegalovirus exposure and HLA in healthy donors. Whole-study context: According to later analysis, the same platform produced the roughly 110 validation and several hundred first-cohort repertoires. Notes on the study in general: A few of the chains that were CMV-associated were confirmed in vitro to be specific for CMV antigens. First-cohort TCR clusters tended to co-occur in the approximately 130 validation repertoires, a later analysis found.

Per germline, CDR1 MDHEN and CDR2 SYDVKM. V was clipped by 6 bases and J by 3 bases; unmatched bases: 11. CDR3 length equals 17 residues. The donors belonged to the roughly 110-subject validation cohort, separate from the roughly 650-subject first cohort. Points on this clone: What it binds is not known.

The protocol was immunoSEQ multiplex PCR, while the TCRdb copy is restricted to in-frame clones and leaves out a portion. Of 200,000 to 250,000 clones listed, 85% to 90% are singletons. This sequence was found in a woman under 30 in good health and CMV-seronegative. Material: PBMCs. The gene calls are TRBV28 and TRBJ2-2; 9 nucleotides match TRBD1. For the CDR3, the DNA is TGTGCCAGCAGCATGGGAGGACAGGGGCGGTACACCGGGGAGCTGTTTTTT. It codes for CASSMGGQGRYTGELFF. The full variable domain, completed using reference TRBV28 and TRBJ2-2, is DVKVTQSSRYLVKRTGEKVFLECVQDMDHENMFWYRQDPGLGLRLIYFSYDVKMKEKGDIPEGYSVSREKKERFSLILESASTNQTSMYLCASSMGGQGRYTGELFFGEGSRLTVL.